These 11 T cell receptor beta chains came from one sample sequenced in a study of blood T cells in healthy people across ages. A second about 6 to 12 cycle PCR used barcoded and J-beta primers. TCRdb reprocessed the 5' RACE reads with MiXCR, giving one entry per CDR3 protein. This table holds some 1.8 million distinct CDR3 sequences, roughly two fifths found once. The sequenced sample was blood. These receptors were taken from a human donor in good health.

The genes are TRBV9 and TRBJ2-5, with TRBD1 matching 12 bases. The DNA end is more similar to TRBJ2-7, so the J call may be wrong. The germline V gene has CDR1 SGDLS and CDR2 YYNGEE. This CDR3 region has 16 residues. CDR3 region: CASSAGQGATLSEQYF. The DNA of the CDR3 is TGTGCCAGCAGCGCGGGACAGGGGGCAACCCTATCCGAGCAGTACTTC.

A single count supports this clonotype. The chain has TRBV7-9 and TRBJ1-1; D remains ambiguous. This CDR3 is built from 18 residues. V lost 1 base and J 1 base, leaving 19 bases between the germline ends. Germline CDR1 and CDR2: SEHNR and FQNEAQ (reference sequence). Here the CDR3 reads CASSLVLDHNYQNTEAFF. CDR3 bases: TGTGCCAGCAGCTTAGTCTTAGACCATAACTATCAGAACACTGAAGCTTTCTTT.

This clonotype was detected only a few times. J is TRBJ2-3 and V is TRBV7-2; D not resolved. The V and J ends lost 1 base and 4 bases respectively, with 12 bases between them. The germline CDR1 and CDR2 sequences are SGHTA and FQGNSA. The CDR3 sequence is 15 residues long. Here the CDR3 DNA reads TGTGCCAGCAGCTTAGTAGCACCATCCGCAGATACGCAGTATTTT. Residues: CASSLVAPSADTQYF.

A few counts support this clonotype. The chain carries TRBV4-1 and TRBJ1-6; 8 bases align to TRBD1. This CDR3 is built from 16 residues. Germline values: CDR1 MGHRA, CDR2 YSYEKL. The junction had 8 bases not matched to a gene; V was cut back by 3 bases and J by 7 bases. The CDR3 sequence is CASSQDSTGENSPLHF. The CDR3 DNA reads as TGCGCCAGCAGCCAGGACTCGACAGGGGAGAATTCACCCCTCCACTTT.

J is TRBJ1-1 and V is TRBV20-1; D is unclear. Germline lookup yields CDR1 DFQATT and CDR2 SNEGSKA (reference sequence). CDR3 length: 14 amino acids. V was pared by 0 bases and J by 6 bases, with 14 bases between. CDR3 coding DNA: TGCAGTGCTAGAGATCGGTTCCGGCACCCTGAAGCTTTCTTT. The encoded protein is CSARDRFRHPEAFF.

This clonotype was detected only once. The chain couples TRBV5-5 to TRBJ2-5, with D possibly matching TRBD2 (6 bases). The germline V gene has CDR1 SGHKS and CDR2 YYEKEE (reference sequence). The length of the CDR3 is 14 residues. Trimming took 2 bases from V and 0 from J, leaving 8 bases between them. The CDR3 DNA is TGTGCCAGCAGCTTCTGGGGGGACCAAGAGACCCAGTACTTC. Translating it yields CASSFWGDQETQYF.

This clonotype turned up a few times. This sequence joins TRBV24-1 and TRBJ2-1; D is undetermined. V gave up 6 bases and J gave up 8 bases, with 19 bases separating them. The germline gives CDR1 KGHDR, CDR2 SFDVKD. The CDR3 is 15 amino acids. CDR3 region: CATSQHGYVRDEQFF. As DNA, the CDR3 is TGTGCCACCAGTCAGCACGGATACGTGCGTGATGAGCAGTTCTTC.

The table lists this clonotype with a few counts. The rearrangement uses TRBV4-2 and TRBJ2-1, with 8 bases aligning to TRBD2. V shed 1 base and J 8 bases; nucleotides not matched to a gene: 16. Germline values: CDR1 LGHNA, CDR2 YNFKEQ. The CDR3 covers 18 residues. In nucleotides, the CDR3 is TGTGCCAGCAGCCAAGGCAACCACGGTACTAGCGGTTACGATGAGCAGTTCTTC. It translates to CASSQGNHGTSGYDEQFF.

The genes are TRBV28 and TRBJ2-1; 11 positions agree with TRBD2. Germline loops: CDR1 MDHEN, CDR2 SYDVKM. Germline trimming cut 7 bases from V and 4 bases from J; bases unmatched to any gene: 6. The CDR3 has 15 amino acids. The CDR3 nucleotides are TGTGCCAGCAACATTCTAGCGGGGGGTTACAATGAGCAGTTCTTC. Its protein product is CASNILAGGYNEQFF.

The V call is TRBV25-1, the J call TRBJ1-2, with unresolved D. Germline CDR1 is MGHDK and CDR2 is SYGVNS. CDR3 length: 11 amino acids. Trimming stripped 3 bases from V and 9 bases from J, with 8 bases between. As DNA, the CDR3 is TGTGCCAGCAGTGATATGCTAAGCTACACCTTC. It specifies CASSDMLSYTF.

The chain has TRBV7-2 and TRBJ2-5; 9 bases match TRBD1. The CDR3 covers 16 residues. CDR1 SGHTA and CDR2 FQGNSA come from the germline V gene. After removal of 8 bases from V and 3 bases from J, the junction contained 13 bases not matched to a gene. As DNA, the CDR3 is TGTGCCAGCGGCCGTCCCGGGACAGGGTTGGAAGAGACCCAGTACTTC. Translation gives CASGRPGTGLEETQYF.